This T cell receptor beta chain was sequenced in a study of T cell responses to AZD1222 COVID-19 vaccine. Study-level findings and limits: Of spike-specific TCRs, nearly half reportedly target regions left unmutated in variants. Seropositive at baseline were only a handful of AZD1222 recipients.

Points on this clone: The antigen is not known.

Assay used: immunoSEQ multiplex PCR; TCRdb lists only in-frame clones, some missing. The sample lists tens of thousands of clones, more than 60% occurring once. Germline-derived CDR1 and CDR2 are MNHEY and SVGEGT. Trimming pared 2 bases from V and 6 bases from J, leaving 17 bases between. The CDR3 contains 16 residues. V gene TRBV6-2 or TRBV6-3 combines with J gene TRBJ2-1, with D possibly matching TRBD2 (6 bases). This receptor was obtained from an adult in good health. The sequences come from peripheral blood, collected on day 0 of MenACWY control vaccination. The CDR3 nucleotides read TGTGCCAGCAGTTACGAGGGGAGGATGTTTGGCAATGAGCAGTTCTTC. Its protein product is CASSYEGRMFGNEQFF.